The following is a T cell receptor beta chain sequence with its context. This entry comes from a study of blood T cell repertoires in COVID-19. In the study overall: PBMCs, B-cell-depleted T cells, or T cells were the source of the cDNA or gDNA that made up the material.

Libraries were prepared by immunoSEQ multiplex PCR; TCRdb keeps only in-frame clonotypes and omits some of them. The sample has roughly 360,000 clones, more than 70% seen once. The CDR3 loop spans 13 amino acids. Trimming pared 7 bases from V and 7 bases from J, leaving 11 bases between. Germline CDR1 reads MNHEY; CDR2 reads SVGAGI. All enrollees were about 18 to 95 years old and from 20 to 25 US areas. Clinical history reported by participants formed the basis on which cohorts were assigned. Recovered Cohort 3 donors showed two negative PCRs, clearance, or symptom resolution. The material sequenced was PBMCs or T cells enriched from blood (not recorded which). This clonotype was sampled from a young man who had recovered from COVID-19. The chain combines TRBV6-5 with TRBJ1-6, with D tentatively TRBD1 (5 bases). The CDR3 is CASKGQGNSPLHF. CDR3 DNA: TGTGCCAGCAAAGGGCAGGGAAATTCACCCCTCCACTTT.